The entry below describes one TCR beta chain. This clone was picked up many times. The specificity of this receptor is unknown. The input lacks base qualities; no much larger clone sits a single base away. Collaborating institutions collected whole blood in K2EDTA tubes following their own protocols. For TCRbeta analysis, collaborators shipped samples as frozen whole blood, isolated PBMCs, or DNA extracted from either of those sample types. This record belongs to a study of blood T cell repertoires in COVID-19 (TCRdb year 2020). About the study as a whole: Samples from collaborators originated in the United States, Italy and Spain and spanned both the acute and convalescent phases of COVID-19. The prospective study material was composed of cDNA or gDNA derived from T cells, B-cell-depleted T cells, or PBMCs. A de-identified subject ID, COVID-19 status, age in years and sex were almost always included in the sample metadata. Samples were obtained from the ongoing ImmuneRACE study (first 160 participants) and from roughly 1,300 subjects provided by 6 global collaborators. A freely available public database, intended as a resource for researchers studying the immune response to SARS-CoV-2, is where the repertoires were released. Subjects who had been exposed to COVID-19, were actively infected with it, or had recovered from it provided the deeply sampled blood TCRbeta repertoires that made up the dataset. HLA class I and class II types, where available, came from metadata supplied by the sample provider rather than from assay-based typing.

Trimming accounts for 3 bases at V and 2 bases at J, while the number of junction bases matched to no gene is 4. CDR1 MNHEY and CDR2 SMNVEV are derived from the germline V gene (reference sequence). The CDR3 starts with the cysteine, ends with the phenylalanine, and has 16 residues. The DNA shown is the 48-base CDR3, in frame from base 1. Paper-wide results and their limitations: Clinical and demographic metadata were provided uncurated, with the amount varying by source and participant.

TCRbeta CDR3 regions were amplified from genomic DNA using the immunoSEQ Assay, a bias-controlled multiplex PCR. The paper's processing steps were these. The number of nucleated cells in each sample was estimated by amplification of reference gene primers within the assay. Sequence reads were collapsed and filtered to measure the absolute abundance of every unique TCRbeta CDR3 rearrangement. For each sample, productive Simpson clonality was calculated as the square root of Simpson's diversity index over productive rearrangements. Sourced from immuneACCESS, this table was stored by TCRdb with only in-frame sequences that have V and J called. A share of the clones is absent; for the studies checked, an unresolved V gene accounts for under half, and the remainder has no known explanation. The V and J calls and clone size come from that table; D and trimming were worked out from the DNA. The sample data list around 310,000 clones, and approximately 88% of these were observed just once. Of the sample, approximately 4% falls within the top ten clones.

The sequence was collected from a woman in her forties or fifties with active or convalescent COVID-19. The sequencing sample was made of peripheral blood. The rearrangement combines TRBV27 with TRBJ2-5, with 12 junctional bases fitting TRBD2. The CDR3 region: CASSFSSGGVQETQYF. The sequenced DNA is TGTGCCAGCAGTTTTTCTAGCGGGGGGGTTCAAGAGACCCAGTACTTC.